The T cell receptor (beta chain) under discussion was sequenced for a study of cytomegalovirus exposure and HLA in healthy donors. Use of 60 Vbeta and 13 Jbeta primers characterized the PCR. TCRdb's copy holds only in-frame clones and misses some; the assay was immunoSEQ multiplex PCR. The sample includes 270,000 or so clones, 85% to 95% of them seen just once. Study conclusions and caveats: TCR beta V- and J-gene trimming was later associated with a missense DCLRE1C variant. A later analysis showed that HLA-associated TCR beta chains had undergone more clonal expansion than equally common others.

This CDR3 has 12 amino acids. In germline, CDR1 is GTSNPN, CDR2 SVGIG (reference sequence). V dropped 8 bases and J dropped 4 bases, with 9 bases sitting between them. About this clone: Antigen specificity is unknown.

Sequencing was done on a sample of PBMCs. This sequence originates from a girl between 2 and 10 years old in good health and CMV-seronegative. J is TRBJ2-6 and V is TRBV30; D unresolved. The CDR3 is CALQSGANVLTF. The CDR3 coding sequence is TGTGCCCTTCAGTCCGGGGCCAACGTCCTGACTTTC.